The clone carrying this T cell receptor beta chain was detected ten times or more. This specimen comes from a study of blood T cells in healthy people across ages. CDR3 size: 15 residues. The germline V and J ends were trimmed by 5 bases and 2 bases, with 16 bases remaining between them. Germline V gene data show CDR1 as MNHEY and CDR2 as SVGAGI. A second 7 to 11 cycle PCR used barcoded and J-beta primers. Using its own MiXCR run on the 5' RACE reads, TCRdb lists one record per CDR3 protein. This sample has roughly 680,000 distinct CDR3 sequences; under 65% occur once, and the top ten carry approximately 13%.

What was sequenced was blood. This TCR derives from a woman older than 75 in good health. The chain recombines TRBV6-5 with TRBJ2-7; possible D gene TRBD1, 6 bases. CDR3 residues: CASSPRGIITYEQYF. CDR3 sequence (DNA): TGTGCCAGCAGTCCGAGGGGGATCATTACCTACGAGCAGTACTTC.